At least ten counts were recorded for the clone carrying this TCR beta chain. Its antigen is still unknown. This sample was taken from a study of identical twins. Template switching added a universal primer site; cDNA carried unique molecular identifiers. TCRdb reprocessed the 5' RACE reads with MiXCR, giving one entry per CDR3 protein. The data show about 460,000 distinct CDR3 sequences, approximately 14% seen once. Trimming left V 5 bases short and J 4 bases short, with 13 bases between. The germline V gene has CDR1 SGHTA and CDR2 FQGNSA. The CDR3 has 14 amino acids. General study findings and limits: It was out-of-frame TCR alpha sharing in monozygotic twins that models underestimated. With abundant cord blood beta clonotypes, insertions were fewer; memory repertoires showed no such pattern.

This sample also appeared in a second study, on yellow fever vaccine responses in identical twins.

The TCR originated in a woman aged 18 to 35 in good health. The chain combines TRBV7-2 with TRBJ2-3; no reliable D call. The specimen sequenced was CD4+ T cells sorted from blood. The CDR3 coding sequence is TGTGCCAGCAGCCTTCAGACTGGATCAGATACGCAGTATTTT. The encoded protein is CASSLQTGSDTQYF.